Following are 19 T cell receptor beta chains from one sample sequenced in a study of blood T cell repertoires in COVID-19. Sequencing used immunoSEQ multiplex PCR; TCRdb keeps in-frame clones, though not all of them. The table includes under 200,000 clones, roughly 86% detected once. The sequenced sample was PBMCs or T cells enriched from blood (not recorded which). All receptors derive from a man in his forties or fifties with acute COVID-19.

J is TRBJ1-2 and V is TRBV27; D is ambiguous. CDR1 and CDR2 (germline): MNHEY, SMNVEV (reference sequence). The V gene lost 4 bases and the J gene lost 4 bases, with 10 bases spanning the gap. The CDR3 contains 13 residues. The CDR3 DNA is TGTGCCAGCAGTTCCGGCCGGGGCTATGGCTACACCTTC. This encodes CASSSGRGYGYTF.

The CDR3 sequence: CASSSRTGVSDTQYF. CDR3 DNA sequence: TGTGCCAGCAGCTCTAGAACAGGGGTTTCAGATACGCAGTATTTT. The genes are TRBV7-2 and TRBJ2-3, with 7 bases identical to TRBD1. CDR3 length: 15 residues. V lost 4 bases and J lost 4; bases outside the gene matches: 8. CDR1 is SGHTA and CDR2 is FQGNSA in the germline V gene.

As DNA, the CDR3 is TGCGCCAGCAGTACGGCTAGACAGGGAGGCACTGAAGCTTTCTTT. Amino acid sequence: CASSTARQGGTEAFF. The genes are TRBV5-1 and TRBJ1-1, with TRBD1 identical over 7 bases. There are 15 residues in the CDR3. Germline V gene data show CDR1 as SGHRS and CDR2 as YFSETQ. Trimming removed 5 bases from V and 4 bases from J; junction bases left unmatched: 11. Together with reference TRBV5-1 and TRBJ1-1, the CDR3 gives the full variable domain: KAGVTQTPRYLIKTRGQQVTLSCSPISGHRSVSWYQQTPGQGLQFLFEYFSETQRNKGNFPGRFSGRQFSNSRSEMNVSTLELGDSALYLCASSTARQGGTEAFFGQGTRLTVV.

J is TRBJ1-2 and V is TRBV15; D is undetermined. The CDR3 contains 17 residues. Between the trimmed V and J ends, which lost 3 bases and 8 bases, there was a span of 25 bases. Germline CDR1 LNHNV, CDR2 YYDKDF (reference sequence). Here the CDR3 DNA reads TGTGCCACCAGCAGCCTAAGAGCTACCGGGAGTCCCAAGGGCTACACCTTC. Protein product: CATSSLRATGSPKGYTF.

This chain's CDR3 is CASTPGGGTQYF. The DNA for the CDR3 is TGTGCCAGCACCCCGGGGGGAGGTACGCAGTATTTT. J is TRBJ2-3 and V is TRBV5-4, with TRBD2 matching over 7 bases. The CDR3 contains 12 residues. Trimming took 6 bases from V and 8 from J; bases not matched to a gene: 6. Germline V gene sequence: CDR1 SGHNT, CDR2 YYREEE (reference sequence). Full variable domain (rest looked up from reference TRBV5-4 and TRBJ2-3): ETGVTQSPTHLIKTRGQQVTLRCSSQSGHNTVSWYQQALGQGPQFIFQYYREEENGRGNFPPRFSGLQFPNYSSELNVNALELDDSALYLCASTPGGGTQYFGPGTRLTVL.

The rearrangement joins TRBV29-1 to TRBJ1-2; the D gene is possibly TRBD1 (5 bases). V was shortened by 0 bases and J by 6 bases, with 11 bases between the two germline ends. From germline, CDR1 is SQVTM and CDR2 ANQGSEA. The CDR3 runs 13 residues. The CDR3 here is CSVEDRERNGYTF. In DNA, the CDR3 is TGCAGCGTTGAAGACAGGGAAAGAAATGGCTACACCTTC. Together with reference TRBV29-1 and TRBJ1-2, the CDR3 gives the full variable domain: SAVISQKPSRDICQRGTSLTIQCQVDSQVTMMFWYRQQPGQSLTLIATANQGSEATYESGFVIDKFPISRPNLTFSTLTVSNMSPEDSSIYLCSVEDRERNGYTFGSGTRLTVV.

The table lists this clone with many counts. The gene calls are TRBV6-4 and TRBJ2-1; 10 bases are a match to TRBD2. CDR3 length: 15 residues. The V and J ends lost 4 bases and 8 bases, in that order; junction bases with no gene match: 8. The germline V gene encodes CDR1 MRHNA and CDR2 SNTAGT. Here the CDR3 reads CASSAQREGSDEQFF. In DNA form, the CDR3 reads TGTGCCAGCAGTGCCCAGCGGGAGGGTTCGGATGAGCAGTTCTTC.

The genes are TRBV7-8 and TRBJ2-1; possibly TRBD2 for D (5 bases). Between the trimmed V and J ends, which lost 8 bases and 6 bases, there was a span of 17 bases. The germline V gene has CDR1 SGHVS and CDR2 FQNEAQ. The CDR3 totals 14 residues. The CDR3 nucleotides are TGTGCCAGCCGACTTCAATCGGGGAGCAATGAGCAGTTCTTC. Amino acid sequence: CASRLQSGSNEQFF.

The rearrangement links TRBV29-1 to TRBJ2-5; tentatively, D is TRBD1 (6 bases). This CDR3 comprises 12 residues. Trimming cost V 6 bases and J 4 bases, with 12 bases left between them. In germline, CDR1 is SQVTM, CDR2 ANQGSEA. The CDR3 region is CSVVTGGETQYF. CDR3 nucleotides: TGCAGCGTCGTGACAGGAGGAGAGACCCAGTACTTC.

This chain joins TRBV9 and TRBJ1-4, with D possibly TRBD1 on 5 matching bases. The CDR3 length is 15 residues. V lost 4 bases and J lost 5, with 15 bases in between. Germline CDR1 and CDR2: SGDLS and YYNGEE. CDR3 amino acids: CASSSRGGENEKLFF. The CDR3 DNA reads TGTGCCAGCAGCTCCCGTGGGGGGGAGAATGAAAAACTGTTTTTT.

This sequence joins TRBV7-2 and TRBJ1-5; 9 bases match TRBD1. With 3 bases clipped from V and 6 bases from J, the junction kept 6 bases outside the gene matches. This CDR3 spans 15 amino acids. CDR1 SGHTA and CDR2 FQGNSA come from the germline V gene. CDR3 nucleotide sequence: TGTGCCAGCAGCTTCGGGGACAGGGAGGTTCAGCCCCAGCATTTT. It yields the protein CASSFGDREVQPQHF.

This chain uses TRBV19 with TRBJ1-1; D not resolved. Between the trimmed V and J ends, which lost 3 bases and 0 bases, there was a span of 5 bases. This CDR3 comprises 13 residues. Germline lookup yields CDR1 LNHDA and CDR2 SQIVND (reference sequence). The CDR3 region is CASSIGMNTEAFF. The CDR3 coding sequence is TGTGCCAGTAGTATCGGTATGAACACTGAAGCTTTCTTT.

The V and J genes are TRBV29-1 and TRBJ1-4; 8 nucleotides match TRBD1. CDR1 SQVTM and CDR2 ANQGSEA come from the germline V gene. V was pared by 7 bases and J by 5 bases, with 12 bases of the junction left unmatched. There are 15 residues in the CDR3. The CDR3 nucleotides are TGCAGCGCCCTAATTTTCGGGACAGGCAATGAAAAACTGTTTTTT. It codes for CSALIFGTGNEKLFF.

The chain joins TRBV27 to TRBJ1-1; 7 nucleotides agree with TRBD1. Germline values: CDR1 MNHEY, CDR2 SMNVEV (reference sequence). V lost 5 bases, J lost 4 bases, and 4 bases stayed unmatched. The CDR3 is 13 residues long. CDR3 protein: CASSVNRGTEAFF. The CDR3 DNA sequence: TGTGCCAGCAGTGTCAACAGGGGCACTGAAGCTTTCTTT.

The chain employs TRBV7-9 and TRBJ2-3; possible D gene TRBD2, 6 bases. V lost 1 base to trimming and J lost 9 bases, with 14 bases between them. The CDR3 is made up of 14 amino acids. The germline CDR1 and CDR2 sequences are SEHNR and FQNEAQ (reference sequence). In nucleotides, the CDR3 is TGTGCCAGCAGCTTAGGTCTAGGACTATCGACGCAGTATTTT. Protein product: CASSLGLGLSTQYF.

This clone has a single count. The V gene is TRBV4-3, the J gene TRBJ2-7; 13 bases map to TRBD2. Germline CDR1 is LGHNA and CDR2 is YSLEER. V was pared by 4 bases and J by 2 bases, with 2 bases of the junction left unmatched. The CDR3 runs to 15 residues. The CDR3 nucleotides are TGCGCCAGCAGCCTTGGGACTAGCGGGACCTACGAGCAGTACTTC. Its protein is CASSLGTSGTYEQYF.

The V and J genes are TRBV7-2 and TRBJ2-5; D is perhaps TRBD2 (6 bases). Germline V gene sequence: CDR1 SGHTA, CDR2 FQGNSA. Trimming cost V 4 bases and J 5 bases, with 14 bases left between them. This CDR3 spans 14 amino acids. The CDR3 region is CASSSQLGRETQYF. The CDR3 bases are TGTGCCAGCAGCTCCCAACTAGGGAGGGAGACCCAGTACTTC.

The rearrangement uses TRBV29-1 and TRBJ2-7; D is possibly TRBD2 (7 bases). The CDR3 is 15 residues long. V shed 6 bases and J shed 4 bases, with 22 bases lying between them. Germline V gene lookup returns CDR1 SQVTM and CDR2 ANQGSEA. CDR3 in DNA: TGCAGCGTCTCCGACGGATGGGGGGGCGAGTACGAGCAGTACTTC. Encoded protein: CSVSDGWGGEYEQYF.

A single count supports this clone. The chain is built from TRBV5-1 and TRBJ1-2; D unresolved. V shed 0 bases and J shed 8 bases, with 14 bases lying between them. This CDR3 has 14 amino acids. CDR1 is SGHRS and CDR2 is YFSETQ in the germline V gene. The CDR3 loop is CASSLESVGGGYTF. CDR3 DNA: TGCGCCAGCAGCTTGGAAAGCGTTGGAGGGGGCTACACCTTC.